This T cell receptor beta chain was identified in a study of technical replicates of blood from a few donors (dated 2017 in TCRdb). The library was generated by the immunoSEQ multiplex PCR assay. Held by TCRdb, this immuneACCESS table contains in-frame sequences only and omits some clones. Under half of the omission traces to an unresolved V gene where checked; the cause of the rest is unknown. In all, the sample holds some 70,000 clones, and about 97% of those were seen once. The top ten clones comprise around 0.3% of the sample. As for this clone: No cognate antigen has been identified for it. No base quality information exists; no much larger clone differs at one position.

At the junction V is shortened by 1 base and J by 4 bases, with 8 bases in between. The CDR3 has 14 amino acids, counting the end cysteine and phenylalanine. Of the read, only the CDR3 DNA is kept; its 42 bases are in frame from base 1. The germline V gene sets CDR1 to SGHTS and CDR2 to YDEGEE. The sequence was collected from a human donor in good health. Recombination joined TRBV5-8 with TRBJ2-2; the best D guess is TRBD2, with 5 bases matching. The sequencing input was T cells isolated from PBMCs. The base sequence is TGTGCCAGCAGCTTGATGGGGAGCACCGGGGAGCTGTTTTTT. Translated, this is CASSLMGSTGELFF.